This T cell receptor beta chain is drawn from a study of graft-versus-host responses after intestinal transplantation. The table came from immunoSEQ multiplex PCR; TCRdb's copy has only in-frame clones and leaves some out. The sample consists of about 9,500 clones, about 32% of them appearing once. Trimming removed 1 base at V and 3 bases at J, with 7 bases between. This CDR3 comprises 13 residues. CDR1 and CDR2 from the germline V gene are MNHNS and SASEGT. This clone ranks as medium-sized. Sequenced here: alloreactive CD4+ T cells from a mixed lymphocyte reaction culture, sampled before intestinal transplant. Regarding subset: CFSE-low proliferating T cells sorted from roughly six-day pre-transplant mixed lymphocyte reaction (GvH or HvG direction). This sequence was found in a human patient who received an intestinal transplant. The chain is built from TRBV6-1 and TRBJ2-7, with D unclear. The DNA of the CDR3 is TGTGCCAGCAGTGAAGGACGGCTCTACGAGCAGTACTTC. Its protein is CASSEGRLYEQYF.